A single T cell receptor (beta chain) is shown here with its context. This clonotype appeared many times. Its specific antigen is unknown. No quality values exist for individual bases; no much larger clone is one base distant. The CDR3 numbers 14 residues from cysteine through phenylalanine. The read is trimmed to its CDR3 DNA, 42 bases read in frame from base 1. Trimming at the junction amounts to 2 bases on V and 7 bases on J, and the germline ends lie 11 bases apart. The germline V gene (reference sequence) gives CDR1 as MNHEY and CDR2 as SMNVEV. The data stem from a study of T-cell reconstitution after alpha-beta-depleted transplantation in children (dated by TCRdb to about 2016). The study in broad terms: The study quantitatively tracked T-cell immune reconstitution after TCRalphabeta/CD19-depleted allogeneic hematopoietic cell transplantation in children using TCR repertoire profiling.

The investigation overall reported the following: The high TCRbeta diversity at day 60 in some patients was ascribed to recipient T cells and intrathymic progenitors that had survived conditioning. Apparently early alphabetaT-cell count recovery about two months after transplant reportedly relied on only several hundred rapidly expanded clones derived from non-depleted graft cells. Over the following months the frequencies of hyperexpanded clones went down, and after one year T-cell counts and TCRbeta diversity were mostly credited to newly produced T cells.

Library preparation used PCR. The listed sequencing device is Illumina HiSeq 2500. Molecular barcoding was employed in the preparation of TCR libraries, with unique molecular identifiers being used to normalize TCRbeta repertoire quantification. TCRdb reprocessed the public reads (quality trimming at Q25 with fastp, clone calling with MiXCR) and kept in-frame beta chains. CDR3 protein duplicates are merged, each entry listing the most common genes and DNA. Counted in this sample were roughly 180,000 distinct CDR3 sequences; roughly 11% of them appeared once. Of the sample, about 13% falls within the top ten clones. The intended sense of this specimen's treatment or condition label: allogeneic hematopoietic cell transplantation with graft depleted of TCRalphabeta T cells and CD19 B cells. The transplant recipients were children given TCRalphabeta/CD19-depleted allogeneic hematopoietic cell grafts.

The sample consisted of PBMCs, taken before TCRalphabeta/CD19-depleted stem cell transplant. In this chain, TRBV27 is recombined with TRBJ2-2; there is no confident call for the D gene. The TCR comes from a boy aged 2 to 10 with acute myeloid leukemia, due to receive a stem cell transplant. The CDR3 region has the sequence CASSLSVWGGELFF. In nucleotides, the sequence is TGTGCCAGCAGTTTAAGTGTCTGGGGCGGGGAGCTGTTTTTT.